This entry describes one T cell receptor (beta chain). Cohort 3 recovery required two negative PCRs, clearance, or symptom resolution. The data were taken from a study of blood T cell repertoires in COVID-19. Study-level information: Some COVID-19 samples were acute and others convalescent; all came from the United States, Italy and Spain. From T cells, B-cell-depleted T cells, or PBMCs came the material, which was cDNA or gDNA.

In the source study's methods: Cell counts per sample came from amplifying reference gene primers. Profiled with immunoSEQ multiplex PCR; TCRdb holds only in-frame clones, not every one. V and J calls and clone size are as listed in that table; D and trimming were resolved from the DNA. The sample gives about 160,000 clones, 85% to 90% of which show up once; approximately 6.6% is in the top ten. Unmatched junction bases numbered 11, after V lost 0 bases and J lost 4 bases. CDR1 is SGHRS and CDR2 is YFSETQ in the germline V gene. This CDR3 has 17 amino acids. The chain employs TRBV5-1 and TRBJ2-7; 9 bases map to TRBD1. This TCR was sampled from a woman between 45 and 65 years old who had recovered from COVID-19. Material: PBMCs or T cells enriched from blood (not recorded which). CDR3 coding DNA: TGCGCCAGCAGCTTGGAATTGCCGGGACAGGGTTCTTACGAGCAGTACTTC. It codes for CASSLELPGQGSYEQYF.